The source of this T cell receptor (beta chain) is a study of blood T cell repertoires in COVID-19. The CDR3 runs 14 residues. From germline, CDR1 is MGHRA and CDR2 YSYEKL. V lost 0 bases and J lost 6, with 9 bases in between. Data came from immunoSEQ multiplex PCR; TCRdb stores just in-frame clones and leaves some out. The data contain 62,000 or so clones, roughly 78% of them singletons. Patients at the Seattle site were enrolled during active infection and followed longitudinally. The rearrangement links TRBV4-1 to TRBJ2-1, with D possibly being TRBD2 (6 bases). The receptor was isolated from a man in his 60s with COVID-19, enrolled during active disease. The sequenced material came from peripheral blood. The CDR3 nucleotides read TGCGCCAGCAGCCAAGATACAGCGGGCAATGAGCAGTTCTTC. Its protein product is CASSQDTAGNEQFF.